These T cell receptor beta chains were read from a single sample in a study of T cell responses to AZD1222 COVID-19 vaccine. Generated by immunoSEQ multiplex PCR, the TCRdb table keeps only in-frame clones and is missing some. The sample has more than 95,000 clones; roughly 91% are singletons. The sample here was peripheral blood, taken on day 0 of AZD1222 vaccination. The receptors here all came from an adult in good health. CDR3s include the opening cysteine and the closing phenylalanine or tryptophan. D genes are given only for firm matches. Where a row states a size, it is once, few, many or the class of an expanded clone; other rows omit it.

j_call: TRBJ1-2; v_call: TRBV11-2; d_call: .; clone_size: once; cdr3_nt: TGTGCCAGCAGCTTTTTAGAAGGGAACTATGGCTACACCTTC; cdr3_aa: CASSFLEGNYGYTF
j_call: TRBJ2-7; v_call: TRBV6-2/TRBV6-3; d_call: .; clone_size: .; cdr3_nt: TGTGCCAGCAGTCCAGTTGGGTACGAGCAGTACTTC; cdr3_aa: CASSPVGYEQYF
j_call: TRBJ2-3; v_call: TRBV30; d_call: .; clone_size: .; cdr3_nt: TGTGCCTGGAGTTATTCAGGGATGGAGACAGATACGCAGTATTTT; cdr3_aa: CAWSYSGMETDTQYF
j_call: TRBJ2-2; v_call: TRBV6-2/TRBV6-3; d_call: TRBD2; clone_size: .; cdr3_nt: TGTGCCAGCAGTTCAGCGGGACTTCGAACCGGGGAGCTGTTTTTT; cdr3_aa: CASSSAGLRTGELFF
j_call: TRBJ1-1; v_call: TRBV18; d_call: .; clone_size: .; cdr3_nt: TGTGCCAGCTCACCAGCAACTCTGAACACTGAAGCTTTCTTT; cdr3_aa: CASSPATLNTEAFF
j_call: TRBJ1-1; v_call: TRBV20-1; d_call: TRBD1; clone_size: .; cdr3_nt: TGCAGTGCTGCGGACAGGGCTGAAGCTTTCTTT; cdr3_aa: CSAADRAEAFF
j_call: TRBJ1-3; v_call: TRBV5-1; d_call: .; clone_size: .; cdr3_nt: TGCGCCAGCAGCTTGGGGCCGCTCGTTACCTCTACTGGAAACACCATATATTTT; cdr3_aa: CASSLGPLVTSTGNTIYF
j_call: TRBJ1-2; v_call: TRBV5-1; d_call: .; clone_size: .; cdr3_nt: TGCGCCAGCAGCTTGGACCAGTATGGCTACACCTTC; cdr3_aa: CASSLDQYGYTF
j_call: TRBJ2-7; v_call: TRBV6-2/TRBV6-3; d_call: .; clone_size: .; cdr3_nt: TGTGCCAGCAGTTACTCGGCATCCTACGAGCAGTACTTC; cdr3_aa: CASSYSASYEQYF
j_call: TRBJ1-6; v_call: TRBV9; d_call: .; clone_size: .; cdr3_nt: TGTGCCAGCAGCTTCCAAAATTCACCCCTCCACTTT; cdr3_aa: CASSFQNSPLHF
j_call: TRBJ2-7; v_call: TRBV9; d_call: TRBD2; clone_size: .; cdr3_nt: TGTGCCAGCAGCGTAGGACCGGGAGGCGGGTCCTACGAGCAGTACTTC; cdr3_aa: CASSVGPGGGSYEQYF
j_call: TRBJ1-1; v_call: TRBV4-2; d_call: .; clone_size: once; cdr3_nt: TGTGCCAGCAGCCCCCGACTACCCCAGTGGAACACTGAAGCTTTCTTT; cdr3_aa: CASSPRLPQWNTEAFF
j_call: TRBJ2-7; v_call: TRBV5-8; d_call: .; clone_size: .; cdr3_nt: TGTGCCAGCACCCCGGGGGACTCCTACGAGCAGTACTTC; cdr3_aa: CASTPGDSYEQYF
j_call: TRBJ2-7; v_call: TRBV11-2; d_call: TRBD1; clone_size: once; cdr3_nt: TGTGCCAGCAGCCGGACCGGGACAGGGAACTACGAGCAGTACTTC; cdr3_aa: CASSRTGTGNYEQYF
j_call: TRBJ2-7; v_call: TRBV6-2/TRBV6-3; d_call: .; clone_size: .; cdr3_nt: TGTGCCAGCAGTCACCTAGCGTCCTACGAGCAGTACTTC; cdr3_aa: CASSHLASYEQYF
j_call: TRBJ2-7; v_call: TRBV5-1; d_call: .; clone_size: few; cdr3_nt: TGCGCCAGCAGCCGGGGTGGGAGCTACGAGCAGTACTTC; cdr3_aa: CASSRGGSYEQYF
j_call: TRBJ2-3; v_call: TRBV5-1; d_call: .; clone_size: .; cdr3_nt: TGCGCCAGCAGCTTGGTACAGGGTCCGCAGTATTTT; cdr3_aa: CASSLVQGPQYF
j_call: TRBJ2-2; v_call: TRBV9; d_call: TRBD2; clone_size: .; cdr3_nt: TGTGCCAGCAGCGGTGGGAGGGGCAGGAGCGATACCGGGGAGCTGTTTTTT; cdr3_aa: CASSGGRGRSDTGELFF
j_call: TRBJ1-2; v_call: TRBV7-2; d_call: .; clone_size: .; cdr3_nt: TGTGCCAGCAGCTTAGCAGCCCCGCTTCCTGATGGCTACACCTTC; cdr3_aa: CASSLAAPLPDGYTF
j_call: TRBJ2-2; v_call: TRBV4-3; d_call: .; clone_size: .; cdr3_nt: TGCGCCAGCAGCCAAGATCGGATTAGGAGCATATACACCGGGGAGCTGTTTTTT; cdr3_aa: CASSQDRIRSIYTGELFF
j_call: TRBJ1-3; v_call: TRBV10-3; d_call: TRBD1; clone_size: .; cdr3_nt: TGTGCCATGACAGGGGCTGGAAACACCATATATTTT; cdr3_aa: CAMTGAGNTIYF
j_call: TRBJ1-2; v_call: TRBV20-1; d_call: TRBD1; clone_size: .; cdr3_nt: TGCAGTGCTAGTAGGGGACAGGGGGCTAACTATGGCTACACCTTC; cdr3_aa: CSASRGQGANYGYTF
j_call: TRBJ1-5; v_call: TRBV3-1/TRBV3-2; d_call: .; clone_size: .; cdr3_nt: TGTGCCAGCAGCCAAGATTTCCAGCCCCAGCATTTT; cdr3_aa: CASSQDFQPQHF
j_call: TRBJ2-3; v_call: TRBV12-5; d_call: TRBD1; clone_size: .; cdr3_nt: TGTGCTAGTGGCCCCGGGACAGGCACAGATACGCAGTATTTT; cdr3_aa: CASGPGTGTDTQYF
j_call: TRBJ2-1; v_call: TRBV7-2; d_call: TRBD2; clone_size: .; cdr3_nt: TGTGCCAGCAGCCCTGTAGCGGGACAATTCAATGAGCAGTTCTTC; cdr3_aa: CASSPVAGQFNEQFF
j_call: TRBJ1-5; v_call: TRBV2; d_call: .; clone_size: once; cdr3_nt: TGTGCCAGCAGTGAATGGTTGTACAGCTATAGCAATCAGCCCCAGCATTTT; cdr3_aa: CASSEWLYSYSNQPQHF
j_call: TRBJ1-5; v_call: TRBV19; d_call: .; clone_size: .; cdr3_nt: TGTGCCAGTAGCGGTCGGGGTCAGGGAAATCAGCCCCAGCATTTT; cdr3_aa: CASSGRGQGNQPQHF
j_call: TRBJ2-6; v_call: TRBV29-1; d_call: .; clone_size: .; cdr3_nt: TGCAGCGTTCTTAGACAGCTAAACTCTGGGGCCAACGTCCTGACTTTC; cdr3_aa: CSVLRQLNSGANVLTF
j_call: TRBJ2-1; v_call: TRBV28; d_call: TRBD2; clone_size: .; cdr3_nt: TGTGCCAGCAGTTTAGTGGGACTAGCGGGAGATGAGTTCTTC; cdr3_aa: CASSLVGLAGDEFF
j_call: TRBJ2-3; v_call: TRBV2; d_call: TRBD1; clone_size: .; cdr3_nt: TGTGCCAGCAGTGAATCGGGACAGGGGGTGGATACGCAGTATTTT; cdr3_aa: CASSESGQGVDTQYF
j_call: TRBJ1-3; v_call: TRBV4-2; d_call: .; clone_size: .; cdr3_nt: TGTGCCAGCAGCCAACAGGTCACCTCTGGAAACACCATATATTTT; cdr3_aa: CASSQQVTSGNTIYF
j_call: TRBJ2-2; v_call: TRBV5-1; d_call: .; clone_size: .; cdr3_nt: TGCGCCAGCATCCGGACAGAGCAGAACACCGGGGAGCTGTTTTTT; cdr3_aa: CASIRTEQNTGELFF
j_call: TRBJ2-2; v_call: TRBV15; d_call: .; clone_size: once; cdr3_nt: TGTGCCACCAGCAGAGGGAGGACTACGAACACCGGGGAGCTGTTTTTT; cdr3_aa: CATSRGRTTNTGELFF
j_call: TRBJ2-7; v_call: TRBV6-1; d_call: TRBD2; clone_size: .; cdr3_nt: TGTGCCAGCAGTGAGCGAGCTAGCGGGAACATCTTCTACGAGCAGTACTTC; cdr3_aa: CASSERASGNIFYEQYF
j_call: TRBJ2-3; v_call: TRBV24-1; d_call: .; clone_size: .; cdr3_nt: TGTGCCACCAGGGGGGAGGAGGGGGATACGCAGTATTTT; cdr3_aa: CATRGEEGDTQYF
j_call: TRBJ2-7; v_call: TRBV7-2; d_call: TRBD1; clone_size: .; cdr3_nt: TGTGCCAGCAGCTTAGGCGGGACAGGGATTTCCTACGAGCAGTACTTC; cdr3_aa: CASSLGGTGISYEQYF
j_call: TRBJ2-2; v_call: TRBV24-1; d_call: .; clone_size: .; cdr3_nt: TGTGCCACCAGTGACCCGGGGCTAAGGGAGCTGTTTTTT; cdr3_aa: CATSDPGLRELFF
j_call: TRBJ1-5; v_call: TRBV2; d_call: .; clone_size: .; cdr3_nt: TGTGCCAGCAGTGAAGGGTGGGGTGGGGGTAGCAATCAGCCCCAGCATTTT; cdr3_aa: CASSEGWGGGSNQPQHF
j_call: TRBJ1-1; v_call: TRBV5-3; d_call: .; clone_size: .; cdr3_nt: TGTGCCAGAACCCAGGGCCGGGACACTGAAGCTTTCTTT; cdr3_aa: CARTQGRDTEAFF
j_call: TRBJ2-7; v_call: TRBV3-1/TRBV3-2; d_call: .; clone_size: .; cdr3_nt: TGTGCCAGCAGCCAAGGCTCTAGGCGGGAGCAGTACTTC; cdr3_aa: CASSQGSRREQYF
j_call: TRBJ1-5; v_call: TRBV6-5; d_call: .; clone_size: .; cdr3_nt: TGTGCCAGCAGTTACTCATACTATAGCAATCAGCCCCAGCATTTT; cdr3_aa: CASSYSYYSNQPQHF
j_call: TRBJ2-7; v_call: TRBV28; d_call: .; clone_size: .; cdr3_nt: TGTGCCAGCAGGGGGGATGCAGGGGAGCAGTACTTC; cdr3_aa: CASRGDAGEQYF
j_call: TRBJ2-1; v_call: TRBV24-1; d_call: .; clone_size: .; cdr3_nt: TGTGCCACCTCCCATGGAGACAGGTACAATGAGCAGTTCTTC; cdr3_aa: CATSHGDRYNEQFF
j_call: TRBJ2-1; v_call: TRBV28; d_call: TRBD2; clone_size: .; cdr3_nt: TGTGCCAGCAGACCCACCGGGACTAGCGGGAGGAATGAGCAGTTCTTC; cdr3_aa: CASRPTGTSGRNEQFF
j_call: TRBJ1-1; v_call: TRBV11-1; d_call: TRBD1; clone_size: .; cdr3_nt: TGTGCCAGCAGCTTAGTCCGGACAGGGGCCGAAGCTTTCTTT; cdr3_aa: CASSLVRTGAEAFF
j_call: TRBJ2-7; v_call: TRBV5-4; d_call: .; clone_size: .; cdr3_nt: TGTGCCAGCAGCTTGGTTGGTAGCGGCTACGAGCAGTACTTC; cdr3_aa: CASSLVGSGYEQYF
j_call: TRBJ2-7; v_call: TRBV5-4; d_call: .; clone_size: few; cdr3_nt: TGTGCCAGCAGCTTGCCGAGTTACGAGCAGTACTTC; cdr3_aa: CASSLPSYEQYF
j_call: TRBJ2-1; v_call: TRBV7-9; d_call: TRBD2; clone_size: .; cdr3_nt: TGTGCCAGCAGCGTCGGTCTAGCGGGGGTTGATGAGCAGTTCTTC; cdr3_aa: CASSVGLAGVDEQFF
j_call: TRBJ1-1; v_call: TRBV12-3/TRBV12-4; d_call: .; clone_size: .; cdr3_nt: TGTGCCAGCAGGCCCCGGGGGAGCACTGAAGCTTTCTTT; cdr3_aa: CASRPRGSTEAFF
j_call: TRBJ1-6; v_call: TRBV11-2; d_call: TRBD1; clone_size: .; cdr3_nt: TGTGCCAGCAGCTTATTATACAGGGGTTACGGCTATAATTCACCCCTCCACTTT; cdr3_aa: CASSLLYRGYGYNSPLHF
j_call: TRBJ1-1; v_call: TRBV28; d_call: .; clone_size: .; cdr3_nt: TGTGCCAGCAGGGGCGGGGGGAATGCGAACACTGAAGCTTTCTTT; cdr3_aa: CASRGGGNANTEAFF
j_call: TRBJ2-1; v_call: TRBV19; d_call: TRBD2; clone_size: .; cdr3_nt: TGTGCCAGTAGTCCCGGGCTAGCGGGCATCTACAATGAGCAGTTCTTC; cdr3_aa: CASSPGLAGIYNEQFF
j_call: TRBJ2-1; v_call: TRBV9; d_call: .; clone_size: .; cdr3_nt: TGTGCCAGCAGCGTGGAGGTCTCCTACAATGAGCAGTTCTTC; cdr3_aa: CASSVEVSYNEQFF
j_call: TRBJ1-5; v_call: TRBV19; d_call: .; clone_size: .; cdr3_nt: TGTGCCAGTAGTGTTCCCCAGGGGACTCAGCCCCAGCATTTT; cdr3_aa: CASSVPQGTQPQHF
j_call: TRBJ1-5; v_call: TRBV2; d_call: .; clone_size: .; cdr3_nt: TGTGCCAGCAGTGAAGCGAAGGGGGGAGGAGGCAATCAGCCCCAGCATTTT; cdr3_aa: CASSEAKGGGGNQPQHF